What follows are 12 T cell receptor beta chains derived from one specimen sequenced in a study of blood T cell repertoires in COVID-19 (dated by TCRdb to 2020 to 2021). The library relied on the immunoSEQ multiplex PCR assay. In its TCRdb copy, this immuneACCESS table keeps in-frame sequences only and misses some clones. Where compared with another copy, unresolved V genes explain less than half of these, and the others have no known cause. The sample contains roughly 150,000 clones, about 85% of them found a single time. The ten most abundant clones make up 2.4% of the sample. The sequenced sample consisted of peripheral blood. The receptors stem from an older woman with acute or convalescent COVID-19.

The rearrangement links TRBV12-3 or TRBV12-4 to TRBJ2-3; 8 bases are a match to TRBD2. The length of the CDR3 is 13 residues. J gave up 5 bases and V 11 bases, and 9 bases lay outside the gene matches. The chain's CDR3 is CAGAGGQKDTQYF. The CDR3 DNA sequence: TGTGCCGGCGCGGGGGGCCAAAAAGATACGCAGTATTTT.

The chain is built from TRBV13 and TRBJ2-7; D might be TRBD2 (7 bases). Trimming left V 5 bases short and J 3 bases short, with 14 bases between. CDR3 length: 14 amino acids. Germline V gene sequence: CDR1 PRHDT, CDR2 FYEKMQ (reference sequence). The CDR3 protein is CASSNRGANYEQYV. CDR3 nucleotide sequence: TGTGCCAGCAGCAACCGGGGGGCAAACTACGAGCAGTACGTC.

The chain recombines TRBV19 with TRBJ2-3, with 7 bases aligning to TRBD2. CDR3 length equals 15 residues. CDR1 is LNHDA, CDR2 SQIVND, per germline (reference sequence). With 6 bases clipped from V and 4 bases from J, the junction kept 10 bases outside the gene matches. The CDR3 reads CASRGWDYDSDTQYF. CDR3 coding DNA: TGTGCCAGTAGGGGGTGGGACTATGACTCAGATACGCAGTATTTT.

This clone was picked up one time. This sequence joins TRBV6-5 and TRBJ2-4; 8 bases map to TRBD1. This CDR3 has 15 residues. V lost 10 bases, J lost 0 bases, and 8 bases stayed unmatched. Germline CDR1 and CDR2: MNHEY and SVGAGI. The CDR3 protein is CATKQGELAKNIQYF. CDR3 DNA: TGTGCCACTAAACAGGGGGAGCTAGCCAAAAACATTCAGTACTTC.

The V call is TRBV6-5, the J call TRBJ2-3; 8 positions match TRBD2. V shed 7 bases and J 0 bases; nucleotides not matched to a gene: 3. CDR3 length: 14 residues. Germline lookup yields CDR1 MNHEY and CDR2 SVGAGI. CDR3 bases: TGTGCCAGCAAGGCGGGGGGTAGCACAGATACGCAGTATTTT. It translates to CASKAGGSTDTQYF.

The rearrangement uses TRBV5-1 and TRBJ2-2; TRBD1 matches at 8 bases. V lost 3 bases and J lost 5; bases outside the gene matches: 6. The CDR3 contains 15 residues. Germline CDR1 and CDR2: SGHRS and YFSETQ. In nucleotides, the CDR3 is TGCGCCAGCAGCTCCCAGGGGGCTTGGACCGGGGAGCTGTTTTTT. Amino acids: CASSSQGAWTGELFF.

As DNA, the CDR3 is TGCGCCAGCAGCTTCCAGGGCGGTGACACCGGGGAGCTGTTTTTT. This translates into CASSFQGGDTGELFF. This chain connects TRBV5-1 to TRBJ2-2; TRBD1 might be the D (5 bases). V lost 2 bases and J lost 3, with 11 bases in between. CDR3 length: 15 amino acids. The germline CDR1 and CDR2 sequences are SGHRS and YFSETQ.

The rearrangement links TRBV12-5 to TRBJ2-7; D remains ambiguous. V lost 0 bases, J lost 6 bases, and 6 bases lay in between. CDR1 is LGHNT, CDR2 FRNRAP, per germline. The CDR3 spans 12 residues. In DNA, the CDR3 is TGTGCTAGTGGTTTGGTACTTTCCGAGCAGTACTTC. Protein: CASGLVLSEQYF. The full variable domain, rest sourced from reference TRBV12-5 and TRBJ2-7, is DARVTQTPRHKVTEMGQEVTMRCQPILGHNTVFWYRQTMMQGLELLAYFRNRAPLDDSGMPKDRFSAEMPDATLATLKIQPSEPRDSAVYFCASGLVLSEQYFGPGTRLTVT.

The V and J genes are TRBV6-5 and TRBJ1-4; 9 nucleotides align to TRBD1. CDR3 length equals 13 residues. CDR1 and CDR2 (germline): MNHEY, SVGAGI. With 8 bases clipped from V and 7 bases from J, the junction kept 5 bases outside the gene matches. CDR3 coding DNA: TGTGCCAGCCGGGACAGGGATACTGAAAAACTGTTTTTT. Translation gives CASRDRDTEKLFF.

This rearrangement joins TRBV4-3 to TRBJ1-5; D gene ambiguous. The V end was cut by 6 bases, the J end by 0 bases, with 12 bases between. The CDR3 length is 15 residues. From germline, CDR1 is LGHNA and CDR2 YSLEER. The CDR3, as DNA: TGCGCCAGCAGGAGTGCCCTTTATAGCAATCAGCCCCAGCATTTT. The encoded protein is CASRSALYSNQPQHF.

The gene calls are TRBV10-3 and TRBJ1-6, with 10 bases fitting TRBD1. CDR1 is ENHRY and CDR2 is SYGVKD in the germline V gene. V was pared by 11 bases and J by 8 bases, with 9 bases of the junction left unmatched. The CDR3 has 14 amino acids. The CDR3: CAATPGQGYSPLHF. The CDR3 bases are TGTGCCGCAACTCCGGGACAGGGGTATTCACCCCTCCACTTT.

The chain joins TRBV5-1 to TRBJ1-5, with TRBD1 as a possible D gene (5 bases). Germline CDR1 and CDR2: SGHRS and YFSETQ. V shed 4 bases and J shed 0 bases, with 14 bases lying between them. The CDR3 length is 16 residues. CDR3 sequence reads: CASSRGDRNSNQPQHF. The CDR3 DNA is TGCGCCAGCAGCCGCGGCGACAGAAATAGCAATCAGCCCCAGCATTTT.